This TCR beta chain is drawn from a study of T cell clonality in common variable immunodeficiency. The V and J ends lost 8 bases and 8 bases respectively, with 20 bases between them. This CDR3 is 14 amino acids long. CDR1 is SNHLY and CDR2 is FYNNEI in the germline V gene. CVID meant reduced serum IgG, IgA and/or IgM plus specific antibody deficiency. Most patients and controls had Caucasian heritage. Study outcomes and limitations: In common variable immunodeficiency, TCR beta chains reportedly carried fewer deletions and N-nucleotide insertions. T cell subpopulation sequencing would be needed to explain CVID clonality. CVID subjects showed higher TCRbeta clonality than healthy controls.

As concerns this clone: Antigen unknown. The read ends 3 residues early relative to the CDR3; the germline J gene fills the gap.

Method: immunoSEQ multiplex PCR; TCRdb's copy keeps in-frame clones and lacks some. The table lists some 16,000 clones, with no singletons. This clonotype was sampled from a human donor with common variable immunodeficiency. Sequenced: peripheral blood mononuclear cells. The gene calls are TRBV2 and TRBJ2-3, with D possibly TRBD2 on 5 matching bases. CDR3 protein: CASHQAGGIGTQYF. CDR3 DNA (partial): TGTGCCAGCCACCAGGCGGGCGGTATAGGTACG.